This TCR beta chain was sequenced in a study of identical twins. This clonotype turned up a few times. TCRdb independently ran MiXCR on the 5' RACE reads; one entry per CDR3 protein. In the table there are hundreds of thousands of distinct CDR3 sequences, more than 9% of which are singletons. CDR1 is DFQATT and CDR2 is SNEGSKA in the germline V gene (reference sequence). The CDR3 runs 17 residues. The V end lost 0 bases, the J end lost 0 bases, and 15 bases lay between the germline ends. Another study also made use of these data, one on yellow fever vaccine responses in identical twins.

Material: PBMCs. The chain carries TRBV20-1 and TRBJ2-1, with D possibly being TRBD1 (5 bases). This sequence was found in a woman aged 18-30 years in good health. CDR3 bases: TGCAGTGCTAGAGATCGATTTAGGGGTGGCTCCTACAATGAGCAGTTCTTC. It yields the protein CSARDRFRGGSYNEQFF.